This T cell receptor (beta chain) was obtained from a study of blood T cell repertoires in COVID-19. Germline CDR1 is MNHEY and CDR2 is SMNVEV (reference sequence). V shed 6 bases and J shed 4 bases, with 15 bases lying between them. The CDR3 is 14 residues long. Original processing notes: Estimates of nucleated cell counts were drawn from the amplification of reference gene primers. Repertoires were generated with immunoSEQ multiplex PCR, while TCRdb's copy carries only in-frame clones and drops some. V and J calls and clone size are those listed in that table; D and trimming were worked out from the DNA. The sample includes 200,000 or so clones, around 77% of them seen just once.

The TCR originated in a man aged 60 to 75 with active or convalescent COVID-19. This chain joins TRBV27 and TRBJ1-1; TRBD1 might be the D (5 bases). Input material: peripheral blood. CDR3 bases: TGTGCCAGCAGCCCCCTCAGGGCCCCCACTGAAGCTTTCTTT. This gives the protein CASSPLRAPTEAFF.